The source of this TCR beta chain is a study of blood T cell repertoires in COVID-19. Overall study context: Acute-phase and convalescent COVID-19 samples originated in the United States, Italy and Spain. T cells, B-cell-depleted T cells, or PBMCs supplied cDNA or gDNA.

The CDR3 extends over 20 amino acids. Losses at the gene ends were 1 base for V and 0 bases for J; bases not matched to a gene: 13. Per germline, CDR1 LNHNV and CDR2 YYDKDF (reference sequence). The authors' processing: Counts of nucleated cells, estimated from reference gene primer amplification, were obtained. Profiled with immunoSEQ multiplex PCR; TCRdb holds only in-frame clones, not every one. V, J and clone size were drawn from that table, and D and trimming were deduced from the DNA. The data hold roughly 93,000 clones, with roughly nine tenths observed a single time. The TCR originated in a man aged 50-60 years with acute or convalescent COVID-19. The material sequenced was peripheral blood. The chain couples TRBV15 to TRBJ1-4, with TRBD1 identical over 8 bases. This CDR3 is CATSRVFLSGTGATNEKLFF. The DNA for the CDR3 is TGTGCCACCAGCAGAGTTTTTCTTTCCGGGACAGGTGCAACTAATGAAAAACTGTTTTTT.